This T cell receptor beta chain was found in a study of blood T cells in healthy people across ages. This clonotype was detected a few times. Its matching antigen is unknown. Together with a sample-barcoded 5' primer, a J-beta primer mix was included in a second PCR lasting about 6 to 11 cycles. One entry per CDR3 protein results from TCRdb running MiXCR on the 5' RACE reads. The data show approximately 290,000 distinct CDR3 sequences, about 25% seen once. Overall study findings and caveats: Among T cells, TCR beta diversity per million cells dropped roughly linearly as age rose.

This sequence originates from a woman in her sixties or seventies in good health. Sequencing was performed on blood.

The CDR3, as DNA: TGTGCCATCGCAAAGCCCGGGACTAGCGGGATAGGCGAGCAGTTCTTC. Its translation is CAIAKPGTSGIGEQFF. The genes are TRBV10-3 and TRBJ2-1; 13 nucleotides align to TRBD2. This CDR3 is built from 16 residues. The V gene end was trimmed by 8 bases and the J gene end by 10 bases; junction bases not matched to a gene: 14. Germline V CDR1 and CDR2: ENHRY, SYGVKD.